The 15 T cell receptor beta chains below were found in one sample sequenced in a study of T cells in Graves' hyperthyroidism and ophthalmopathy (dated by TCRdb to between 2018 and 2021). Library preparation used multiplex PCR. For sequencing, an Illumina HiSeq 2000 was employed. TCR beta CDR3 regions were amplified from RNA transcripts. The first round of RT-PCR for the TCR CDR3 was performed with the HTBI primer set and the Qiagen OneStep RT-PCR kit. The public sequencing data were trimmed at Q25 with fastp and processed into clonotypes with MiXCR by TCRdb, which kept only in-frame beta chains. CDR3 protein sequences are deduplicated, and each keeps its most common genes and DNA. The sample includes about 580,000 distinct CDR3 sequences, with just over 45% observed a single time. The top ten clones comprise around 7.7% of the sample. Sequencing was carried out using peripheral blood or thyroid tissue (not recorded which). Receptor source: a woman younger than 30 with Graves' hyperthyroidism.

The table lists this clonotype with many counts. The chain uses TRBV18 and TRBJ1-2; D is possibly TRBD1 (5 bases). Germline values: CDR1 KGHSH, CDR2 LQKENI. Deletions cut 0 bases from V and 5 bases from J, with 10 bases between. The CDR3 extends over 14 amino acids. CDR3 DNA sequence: TGTGCCAGCTCACCACCCGGGGCCCCATATGGCTACACCTTC. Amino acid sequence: CASSPPGAPYGYTF.

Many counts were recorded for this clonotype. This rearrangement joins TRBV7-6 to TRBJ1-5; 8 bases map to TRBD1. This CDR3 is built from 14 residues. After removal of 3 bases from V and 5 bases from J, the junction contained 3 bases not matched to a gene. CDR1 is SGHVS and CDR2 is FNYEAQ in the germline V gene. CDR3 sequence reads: CASSFGQGDQPQHF. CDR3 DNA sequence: TGTGCCAGCAGCTTCGGACAGGGAGATCAGCCCCAGCATTTT.

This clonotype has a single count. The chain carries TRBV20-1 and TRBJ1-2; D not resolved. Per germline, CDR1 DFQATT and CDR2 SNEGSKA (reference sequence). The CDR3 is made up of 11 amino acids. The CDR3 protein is CSSELQNGYTF. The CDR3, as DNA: TGCAGCAGTGAGCTACAGAATGGCTACACCTTC.

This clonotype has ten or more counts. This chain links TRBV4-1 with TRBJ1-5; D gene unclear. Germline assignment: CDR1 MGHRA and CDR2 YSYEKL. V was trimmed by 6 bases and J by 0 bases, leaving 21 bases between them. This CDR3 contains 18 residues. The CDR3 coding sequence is TGCGCCAGCAGTCCAAGGTTCTCCCGGACGGGTAGCAATCAGCCCCAGCATTTT. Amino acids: CASSPRFSRTGSNQPQHF.

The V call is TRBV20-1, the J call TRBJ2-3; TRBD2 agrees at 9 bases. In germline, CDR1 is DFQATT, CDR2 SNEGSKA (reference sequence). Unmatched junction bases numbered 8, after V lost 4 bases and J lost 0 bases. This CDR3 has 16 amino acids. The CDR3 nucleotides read TGCAGTGCTACCCCGGGACTAGCTTCTAGCACAGATACGCAGTATTTT. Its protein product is CSATPGLASSTDTQYF.

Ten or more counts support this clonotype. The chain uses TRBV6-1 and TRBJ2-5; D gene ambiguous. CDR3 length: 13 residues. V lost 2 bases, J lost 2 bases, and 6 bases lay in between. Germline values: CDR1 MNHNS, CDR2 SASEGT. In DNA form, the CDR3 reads TGTGCCAGCAGTGAACGGTTGCAAGAGACCCAGTACTTC. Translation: CASSERLQETQYF.

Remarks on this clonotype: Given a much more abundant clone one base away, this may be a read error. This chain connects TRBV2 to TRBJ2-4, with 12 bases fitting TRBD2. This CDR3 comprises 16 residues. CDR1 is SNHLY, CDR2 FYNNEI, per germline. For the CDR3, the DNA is TGTGTCAGCGGGGGACAACGGACTAGCGGGGAAAACATTCAGTACTTC. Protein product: CVSGGQRTSGENIQYF.

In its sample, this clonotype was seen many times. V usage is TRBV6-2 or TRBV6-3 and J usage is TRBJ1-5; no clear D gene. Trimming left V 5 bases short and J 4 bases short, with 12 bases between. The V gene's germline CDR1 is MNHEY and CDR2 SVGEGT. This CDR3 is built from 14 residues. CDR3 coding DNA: TGTGCCAGCAGTACCATCCGGGCTAATCAGCCCCAGCATTTT. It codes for CASSTIRANQPQHF.

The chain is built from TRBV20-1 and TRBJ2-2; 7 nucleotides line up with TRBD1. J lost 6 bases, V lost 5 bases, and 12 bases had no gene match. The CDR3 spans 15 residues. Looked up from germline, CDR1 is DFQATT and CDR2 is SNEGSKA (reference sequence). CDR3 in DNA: TGCAGTGCTCTAGAGGGGGCGCACGATTCCGGGGAGCTGTTTTTT. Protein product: CSALEGAHDSGELFF.

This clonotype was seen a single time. CDR3 residues: CATSDPDRPGDEQYF. The CDR3 bases are TGTGCCACCAGTGATCCCGACAGGCCTGGGGATGAGCAGTACTTC. The rearrangement links TRBV24-1 to TRBJ2-7, with a possible D match to TRBD1 (6 bases). Germline CDR1 is KGHDR and CDR2 is SFDVKD. The CDR3 runs to 15 residues. V dropped 3 bases and J dropped 7 bases, with 18 bases sitting between them.

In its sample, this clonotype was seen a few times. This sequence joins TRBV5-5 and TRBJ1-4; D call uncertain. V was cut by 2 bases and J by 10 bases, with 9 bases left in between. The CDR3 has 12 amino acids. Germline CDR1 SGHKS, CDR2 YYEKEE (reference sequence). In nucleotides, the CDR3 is TGTGCCAGCAGCTTAGGTTCGGGAAAACTGTTTTTT. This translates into CASSLGSGKLFF. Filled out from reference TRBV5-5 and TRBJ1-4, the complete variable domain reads DAGVTQSPTHLIKTRGQQVTLRCSPISGHKSVSWYQQVLGQGPQFIFQYYEKEERGRGNFPDRFSARQFPNYSSELNVNALLLGDSALYLCASSLGSGKLFFGSGTQLSVL.

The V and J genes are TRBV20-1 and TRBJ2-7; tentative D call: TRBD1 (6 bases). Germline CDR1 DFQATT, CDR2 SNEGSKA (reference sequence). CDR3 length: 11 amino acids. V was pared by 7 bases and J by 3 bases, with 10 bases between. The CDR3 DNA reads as TGCAGTGTTGGACAGTACTACGAGCAGTACTTC. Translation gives CSVGQYYEQYF.

The CDR3 region is CAINMFGGGNYGYTIYF. The CDR3 bases are TGTGCCATCAACATGTTCGGGGGTGGTAACTATGGCTACACCATATATTTT. This chain links TRBV10-3 with TRBJ1-3, with D possibly matching TRBD1 (5 bases). Germline V gene data show CDR1 as ENHRY and CDR2 as SYGVKD. V lost 7 bases to trimming and J lost 8 bases, with 27 bases between them. The CDR3 runs 17 residues.

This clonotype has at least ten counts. The CDR3 sequence: CASSEDRAGETQYF. As DNA, the CDR3 is TGCGCCAGCAGTGAAGACAGGGCTGGAGAGACCCAGTACTTC. V and J are TRBV10-2 and TRBJ2-5; the match to TRBD1 covers 7 bases. CDR3 length: 14 residues. Germline V gives CDR1 WSHSY, CDR2 SAAADI. V shed 3 bases, J shed 4 bases, and the junction held 5 bases outside the gene matches.

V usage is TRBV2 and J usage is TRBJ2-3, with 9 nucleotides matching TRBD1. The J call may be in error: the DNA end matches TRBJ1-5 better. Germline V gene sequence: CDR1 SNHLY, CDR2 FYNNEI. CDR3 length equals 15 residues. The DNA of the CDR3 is TGTGCCAGCAGTGAAACGGACAGGGGCGCAGATACGCAGCATTTT. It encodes CASSETDRGADTQHF.